Each of the 5 T cell receptor beta chains below was sequenced from the same sample in a study of cytomegalovirus exposure and HLA in healthy donors. The data were produced by immunoSEQ multiplex PCR, yet TCRdb's version contains in-frame clones alone and is incomplete. The sample includes about 73,000 clones, 85% to 95% of them seen just once. Sequenced: PBMCs. All receptors come from a man between 18 and 29 years old in good health and CMV-seronegative.

This clone has just one count. The chain employs TRBV4-1 and TRBJ1-5; 8 bases are a match to TRBD1. J gave up 6 bases and V 4 bases, and 5 bases lay outside the gene matches. Germline-derived CDR1 and CDR2 are MGHRA and YSYEKL. The CDR3 is made up of 14 amino acids. The CDR3 nucleotides read TGCGCCAGCAGCCCGGGACAGGTAACTCAGCCCCAGCATTTT. It yields the protein CASSPGQVTQPQHF.

The chain employs TRBV6-5 and TRBJ1-1; TRBD1 might be the D (5 bases). The V gene's germline CDR1 is MNHEY and CDR2 SVGAGI. CDR3 length: 11 amino acids. The germline V and J ends were trimmed by 6 bases and 10 bases, with 12 bases remaining between them. The CDR3 DNA reads as TGTGCCAGCAGGTCCAGGGCTGGAGCTTTCTTT. Translated, it gives CASRSRAGAFF.

The J gene is TRBJ1-2, the V gene TRBV29-1; TRBD1 might be the D (5 bases). The V and J ends lost 6 bases and 4 bases respectively, with 18 bases between them. Germline V lookup: CDR1 SQVTM, CDR2 ANQGSEA. The CDR3 has 14 residues. In nucleotides, the CDR3 is TGCAGCGTGCCCCAGGGCCGGGTTGGCTATGGCTACACCTTC. Translating gives CSVPQGRVGYGYTF.

V usage is TRBV27 and J usage is TRBJ1-5, with D possibly TRBD1 on 6 matching bases. Germline V lookup: CDR1 MNHEY, CDR2 SMNVEV (reference sequence). The CDR3 sequence is 14 residues long. The V end was cut by 6 bases, the J end by 2 bases, with 11 bases between. The CDR3 region is CASRGARGNQPQHF. CDR3 sequence (DNA): TGTGCCAGCAGGGGGGCAAGGGGCAATCAGCCCCAGCATTTT.

The chain carries TRBV7-2 and TRBJ2-7; possibly TRBD1 for D (5 bases). V dropped 1 base and J dropped 1 base, with 8 bases sitting between them. The CDR3 is 14 residues long. Germline lookup yields CDR1 SGHTA and CDR2 FQGNSA. CDR3 region: CASSLGGGSYEQYF. Here the CDR3 DNA reads TGTGCCAGCAGCTTAGGGGGCGGATCCTACGAGCAGTACTTC.